The TCR beta chain under discussion was sequenced for a study of blood T cell repertoires in COVID-19. About the research overall: Acute and convalescent COVID-19 specimens originated in the United States, Italy and Spain. Sample material is recorded as cDNA or gDNA derived from T cells, B-cell-depleted T cells, or PBMCs.

The CDR3 runs to 15 residues. Germline V lookup: CDR1 SEHNR, CDR2 FQNEAQ (reference sequence). V was shortened by 5 bases and J by 3 bases, with 16 bases between the two germline ends. Original processing methods: Reference gene primer amplification gave nucleated cell count estimates. Repertoires were generated with immunoSEQ multiplex PCR, while TCRdb's copy carries only in-frame clones and drops some. V, J and clone size are those of that table, while D and trimming were read from the DNA. This sample carries 200,000 to 300,000 clones, 70% to 90% of them seen once, and the ten largest clones take 0.65% to 0.9%.

Sequencing was carried out using peripheral blood. The chain couples TRBV7-9 to TRBJ1-1; D uncertain. The clonotype originates from a woman aged 25-40 years with acute or convalescent COVID-19. The CDR3 loop reads CASSPSLGVDTEAFF. As DNA, the CDR3 is TGTGCCAGCAGCCCATCGCTCGGGGTGGACACTGAAGCTTTCTTT.